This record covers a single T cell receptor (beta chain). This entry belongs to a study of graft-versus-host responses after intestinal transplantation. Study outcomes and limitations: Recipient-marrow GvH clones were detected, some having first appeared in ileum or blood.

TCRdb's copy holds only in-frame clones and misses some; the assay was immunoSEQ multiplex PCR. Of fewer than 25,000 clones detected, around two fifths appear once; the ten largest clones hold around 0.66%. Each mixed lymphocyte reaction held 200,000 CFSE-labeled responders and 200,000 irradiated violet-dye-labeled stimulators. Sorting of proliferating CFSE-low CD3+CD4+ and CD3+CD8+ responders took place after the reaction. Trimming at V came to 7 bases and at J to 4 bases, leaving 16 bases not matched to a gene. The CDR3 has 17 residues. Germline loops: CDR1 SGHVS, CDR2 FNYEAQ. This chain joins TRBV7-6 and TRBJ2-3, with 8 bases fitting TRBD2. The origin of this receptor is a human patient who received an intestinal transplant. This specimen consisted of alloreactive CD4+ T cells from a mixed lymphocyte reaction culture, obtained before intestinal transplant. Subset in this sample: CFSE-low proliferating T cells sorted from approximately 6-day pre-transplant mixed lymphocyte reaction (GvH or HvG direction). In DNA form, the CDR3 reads TGTGCCAGCACATATCCGGGACTAGTAATCCGACCAGATACGCAGTATTTT. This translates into CASTYPGLVIRPDTQYF.